This T cell receptor (beta chain) emerged from a study of tumor-infiltrating lymphocytes in primary liver carcinoma. Looking at the study overall: Every patient in the cohort had a primary liver carcinoma. That carcinoma was treated by surgical resection. General observations from the study: Tumor-adjacent and tumor-blood pairs shared a smaller degree of overlap than tumor region pairs.

They got blood RNA out of unsorted whole blood and also pulled out germline DNA. Every patient had chronic HBV infection and was treatment-naive. The CDR3 totals 15 residues. Germline assignment: CDR1 SGHDN and CDR2 FVKESK. TCR beta cDNA was made from 500 ng total RNA with a constant-region primer. Construction of TCR beta libraries relied on three successive nested multiplex PCR rounds employing slightly modified ARM-PCR. The study ran its first two PCR rounds for around 10 cycles each, using TRBV1-TRBV30 forward primers and a C-beta reverse primer. One entry per CDR3 protein, called by TCRdb with MiXCR from the multiplex PCR reads. The table has 200,000 or so distinct CDR3 sequences, less than 75% seen once. Regarding this clonotype: The antigen is undetermined. A much larger clone lies one base from this, so it may be a read error.

Sequencing was done on a sample of peripheral blood. This TCR was sampled from an older woman with primary liver carcinoma and hepatitis B virus infection. The rearrangement joins TRBV14 to TRBJ2-7; 10 bases match TRBD1. CDR3 in amino acids: CACSPDRGLGYEQYF. The CDR3 nucleotides read TGTGCCTGCAGCCCAGACAGGGGGCTAGGCTACGAGCAGTACTTC.